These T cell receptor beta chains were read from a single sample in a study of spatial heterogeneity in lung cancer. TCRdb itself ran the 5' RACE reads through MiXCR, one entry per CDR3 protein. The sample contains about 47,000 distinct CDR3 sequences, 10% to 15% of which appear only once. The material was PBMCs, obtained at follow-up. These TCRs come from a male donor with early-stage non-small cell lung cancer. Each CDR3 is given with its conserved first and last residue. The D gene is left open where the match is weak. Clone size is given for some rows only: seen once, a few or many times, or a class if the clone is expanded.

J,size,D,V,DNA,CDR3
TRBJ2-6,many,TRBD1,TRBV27,TGTGCCAGCAGTTTGGCAGGGGGCTCTGGGGCCAACGTCCTGACTTTC,CASSLAGGSGANVLTF
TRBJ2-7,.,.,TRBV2,TGTGCCAGCCAAACTCCCAGGGTCTACGAGCAGTACTTC,CASQTPRVYEQYF
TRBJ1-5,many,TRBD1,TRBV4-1,TGCGCCAGCAGCCAAACCGGGACAGGGGTCAATCAGCCCCAGCATTTT,CASSQTGTGVNQPQHF
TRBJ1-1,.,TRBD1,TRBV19,TGTGCCAGTAGTCCCCGGGACAGGGGGTCGTTTAACACTGAAGCTTTCTTT,CASSPRDRGSFNTEAFF
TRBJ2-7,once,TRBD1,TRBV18,TGTGCCAGCTCACCACTTTCCGGGACAGGGGGTAGCGAGCAGTACTTC,CASSPLSGTGGSEQYF
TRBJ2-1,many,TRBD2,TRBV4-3,TGCGCCAGCAGCCAAGGGACTAGCTTAGGGGGTGAGCAGTTCTTC,CASSQGTSLGGEQFF
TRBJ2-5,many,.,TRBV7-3,TGTGCCAGCAGCTTAATGGGACGGAAGCAAGAGACCCAGTACTTC,CASSLMGRKQETQYF
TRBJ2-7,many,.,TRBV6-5,TGTGCCAGCAGTTACAATCCAGGGAATGGCTACGAGCAGTACTTC,CASSYNPGNGYEQYF
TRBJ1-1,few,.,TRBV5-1,TGCGCCAGCAGCTCCACAAGGGGGGGCAACACTGAAGCTTTCTTT,CASSSTRGGNTEAFF
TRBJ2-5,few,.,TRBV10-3,TGTGCCACCCGAACGGAGGGGTCACAAGAGACCCAGTACTTC,CATRTEGSQETQYF
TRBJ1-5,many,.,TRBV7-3,TGTGCCAGCAGCCCCGACACGTATCAGCCCCAGCATTTT,CASSPDTYQPQHF
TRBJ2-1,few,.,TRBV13,TGTGCCAGCAGCTCGCATGGGGCACAGGGTGAGCAGTTCTTC,CASSSHGAQGEQFF
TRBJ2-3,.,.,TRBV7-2,TGTGCCAGCAGCTCACTAAGCACAGATACGCAGTATTTT,CASSSLSTDTQYF
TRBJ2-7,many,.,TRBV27,TGTGCCAGCAGACGGACGGATCCCTTGGGGCACGAGCAGTACTTC,CASRRTDPLGHEQYF
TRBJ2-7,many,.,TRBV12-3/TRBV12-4,TGTGCCAGCAGTATAGCCCCGAGCTCCTACGAGCAGTACTTC,CASSIAPSSYEQYF
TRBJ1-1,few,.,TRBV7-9,TGTGCCAGCACCGAGGGGCCGCAGAACACTGAAGCTTTCTTT,CASTEGPQNTEAFF
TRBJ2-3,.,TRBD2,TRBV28,TGTGCCAGCAGCCAAGCGGGGGGGCCGAGATACACAGATACGCAGTATTTT,CASSQAGGPRYTDTQYF
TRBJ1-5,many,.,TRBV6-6,TGTGCCAGCAAGAGGGTGATTAATCAGCCCCAGCATTTT,CASKRVINQPQHF
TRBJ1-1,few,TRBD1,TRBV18,TGTGCCAGCTCACCAGACAGGGTCCCGAACACTGAAGCTTTCTTT,CASSPDRVPNTEAFF
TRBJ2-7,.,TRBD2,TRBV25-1,TGTGCCAGCAGTGATCGGGGTAGCGGGGCCTACGAGCGGTACTTC,CASSDRGSGAYERYF
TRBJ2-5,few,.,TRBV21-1,TGTGCCAGCAGCAAGGAAGGGACCCAAGAGACCCAGTACTTC,CASSKEGTQETQYF
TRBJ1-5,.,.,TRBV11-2,TGTGCCAGCAGCTCTAGCTATAGCAATCAGCCCCAGCATTTT,CASSSSYSNQPQHF
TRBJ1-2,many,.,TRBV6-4,TGTGCCAGCAGTGAGGGCCCCGACCCCCGTTATGGCTACACCTTC,CASSEGPDPRYGYTF
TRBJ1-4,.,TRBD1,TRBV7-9,TGTGCCAGCAGCCCAGGGGGTTCTAATGAAAAACTGTTTTTT,CASSPGGSNEKLFF
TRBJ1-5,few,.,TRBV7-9,TGTGCCAGCAGCTCGACCGGGAATCAGCCCCAGCATTTT,CASSSTGNQPQHF
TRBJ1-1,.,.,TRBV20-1,TGCAGTGCTAAACCGGTAGTCACTGAAGCTTTCTTT,CSAKPVVTEAFF
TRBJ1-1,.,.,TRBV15,TGTGCCACCAGATCCCGGCAGGAGGACACTGAAGCTTTCTTT,CATRSRQEDTEAFF
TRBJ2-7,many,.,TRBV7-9,TGTGCCAGCAGCTCAGAGGGACCGGCACGCTCCTACGAGCAGTACTTC,CASSSEGPARSYEQYF
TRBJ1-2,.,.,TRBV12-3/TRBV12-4,TGTGCCAGCAGTTTCTCAGGGTTCTATGGCTACACCTTC,CASSFSGFYGYTF
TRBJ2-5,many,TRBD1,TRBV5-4,TGTGCCAGCAGCCCAGGGGGACAGAAGGGGTGGACCCAGTACTTC,CASSPGGQKGWTQYF
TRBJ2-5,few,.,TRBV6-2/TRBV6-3,TGTGCCAGCAGTTATGGTCCGATAGGAGAGACCCAGTACTTC,CASSYGPIGETQYF
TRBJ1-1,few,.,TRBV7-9,TGTGCCAGCAGCTTCGGGGTAGCAAACACTGAAGCTTTCTTT,CASSFGVANTEAFF
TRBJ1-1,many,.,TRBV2,TGTGCCAGCAGTGAAACTGAAGCTTTCTTT,CASSETEAFF
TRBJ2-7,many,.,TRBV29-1,TGCAGCGTAGAAGGTTCCAGCTACGAGCAGTACTTC,CSVEGSSYEQYF
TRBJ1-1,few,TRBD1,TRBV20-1,TGCAGTGCTAACCCAAAGGGGGCCCTAAACACTGAAGCTTTCTTT,CSANPKGALNTEAFF
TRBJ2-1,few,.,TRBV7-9,TGTGCCAGCAGCCCCCGGCAGGGTCTCTACAATGAGCAGTTCTTC,CASSPRQGLYNEQFF
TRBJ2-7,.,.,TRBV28,TGTGCCAGCAGTTCCCGAGTTGGGTACTACGAGCAGTACTTC,CASSSRVGYYEQYF
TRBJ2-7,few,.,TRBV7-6,TGTGCCAGCAGGTCCGCTAGCGACTCCTACGAGCAGTACTTC,CASRSASDSYEQYF
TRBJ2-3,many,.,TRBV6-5,TGTGCCAGCAGTTACCAGGGGCAAGGCACAGATACGCAGTATTTT,CASSYQGQGTDTQYF
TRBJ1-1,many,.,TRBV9,TGTGCCAGCAGCGTAGTTGCGGGAAGCACTGAAGCTTTCTTT,CASSVVAGSTEAFF